Each of the 32 T cell receptor beta chains below was sequenced from the same sample in a study. TCRdb passed the 5' RACE reads through MiXCR, listing each CDR3 protein once. The sample has approximately 8,700 distinct CDR3 sequences; about 16% are singletons. Sample: memory CD4+ T cells sorted from blood. Stated subset: memory CD4+ T cells, CD4+CD45RO+CD25-. The receptors were gathered from a female donor with breast cancer.

This clonotype was counted between two and nine times. This rearrangement joins TRBV5-1 to TRBJ1-2; no clear D gene. This CDR3 region has 13 residues. V was shortened by 0 bases and J by 3 bases, with 6 bases between the two germline ends. CDR1 is SGHRS and CDR2 is YFSETQ in the germline V gene. CDR3 bases: TGCGCCAGCAGCTTGGAGTGGGACTATGGCTACACCTTC. It codes for CASSLEWDYGYTF.

This clonotype was seen repeatedly, ten times or more. The chain links TRBV5-1 to TRBJ2-1, with D possibly being TRBD1 or TRBD2 (5 bases each). This CDR3 has 13 amino acids. The V end was cut by 7 bases, the J end by 8 bases, with 16 bases between. Germline assignment: CDR1 SGHRS and CDR2 YFSETQ. CDR3 sequence reads: CASGGASGHEQFF. CDR3 nucleotides: TGCGCCAGCGGTGGGGCCTCGGGGCATGAGCAGTTCTTC.

In its sample, this clonotype was seen many times. The chain recombines TRBV15 with TRBJ2-1; TRBD2 matches 9 bases. Trimming cost V 0 bases and J 1 base; bases outside gene matches: 4. Germline V gene data show CDR1 as LNHNV and CDR2 as YYDKDF (reference sequence). The CDR3 is 17 residues long. CDR3 residues: CATSREKAGGSYNEQFF. In DNA form, the CDR3 reads TGTGCCACCAGCAGAGAAAAGGCGGGAGGGTCCTACAATGAGCAGTTCTTC.

In its sample, this clonotype ranks as medium-sized. The chain carries TRBV5-1 and TRBJ2-3, with a possible D match to TRBD2 (5 bases). V lost 1 base and J 6 bases, leaving 15 bases between the germline ends. The CDR3 contains 15 residues. The V gene's germline CDR1 is SGHRS and CDR2 YFSETQ. The chain's CDR3 is CASSLLFQEADTQYF. DNA of the CDR3: TGCGCCAGCAGCTTGCTATTCCAGGAGGCGGATACGCAGTATTTT.

J is TRBJ2-1 and V is TRBV7-9; 9 positions agree with TRBD2. The germline CDR1 and CDR2 sequences are SEHNR and FQNEAQ (reference sequence). V was pared by 5 bases and J by 4 bases, with 9 bases of the junction left unmatched. The CDR3 contains 16 residues. The CDR3 DNA sequence: TGTGCCAGCAGCCCGACGCAGCTAGCGGGGTACAATGAGCAGTTCTTC. Translated, it gives CASSPTQLAGYNEQFF.

This clonotype showed up many times. The chain is built from TRBV24-1 and TRBJ2-7; 12 bases line up with TRBD2. CDR3 size: 15 residues. V lost 4 bases and J lost 4; bases outside the gene matches: 4. Germline CDR1 KGHDR, CDR2 SFDVKD. DNA for the CDR3: TGTGCCACCAGTGAAGGACTAGCGGGGACGTACGAGCAGTACTTC. It yields the protein CATSEGLAGTYEQYF.

This clonotype was seen ten or more times. This sequence joins TRBV7-9 and TRBJ2-7; a weak D match, TRBD1 (7 bases). The germline CDR1 and CDR2 sequences are SEHNR and FQNEAQ (reference sequence). The CDR3 spans 16 residues. Trimming stripped 1 base from V and 1 base from J, with 14 bases between. CDR3 sequence reads: CASSLDWRGRSYEQYF. As DNA, the CDR3 is TGTGCCAGCAGCTTAGATTGGAGGGGGCGATCCTACGAGCAGTACTTC.

This chain uses TRBV18 with TRBJ2-1; 7 bases are shared with TRBD2. After removal of 3 bases from V and 5 bases from J, the junction contained 4 bases not matched to a gene. From germline, CDR1 is KGHSH and CDR2 LQKENI. The CDR3 has 14 amino acids. CDR3 protein: CASSPILADNEQFF. CDR3 nucleotide sequence: TGTGCCAGCTCACCGATCCTAGCGGACAATGAGCAGTTCTTC.

This clonotype was observed a single time. One end of the junction varies from germline; a read error may be responsible. This chain joins TRBV20-1 and TRBJ2-6; a weak D match, TRBD1 (5 bases). The length of the CDR3 is 14 residues. Germline V gene lookup returns CDR1 DFQATT and CDR2 SNEGSKA (reference sequence). In nucleotides, the CDR3 is TGCGGTGCGAGAAAGACTGCTGGGGCCAACATCCTGACTTTC. The encoded protein is CGARKTAGANILTF.

Concerning this clonotype itself: This sequence may be a read error, since a much larger clone differs from it by one base. This chain connects TRBV3-1 to TRBJ2-1, with a weak D call TRBD2 (5 bases). This CDR3 has 15 amino acids. The V end lost 3 bases, the J end lost 9 bases, and 18 bases lay between the germline ends. Germline V lookup: CDR1 LGHDT, CDR2 YNNKEL (reference sequence). CDR3 nucleotides: TGTGCCAGCAGCCAGATGTCTAGCAGGAGACGTGAGCAGTTCTTC. It encodes CASSQMSSRRREQFF.

A remark on this clonotype: The junction differs from germline at one of its ends, possibly a read error. This rearrangement joins TRBV7-2 to TRBJ2-5, with D maybe TRBD1 (6 bases). From germline, CDR1 is SGHTA and CDR2 FQGNSA. The CDR3 extends over 14 amino acids. CDR3 DNA sequence: TGTGCCGGCAGCTCGGACTGGGGGCAAGAGGCCCAGTACTTC. Its protein is CAGSSDWGQEAQYF.

By proportion, this clonotype is medium-sized. The rearrangement joins TRBV5-1 to TRBJ2-2, with TRBD1 matching over 10 bases. Germline lookup yields CDR1 SGHRS and CDR2 YFSETQ. The CDR3 totals 16 residues. Germline trimming cut 3 bases from V and 8 bases from J; bases unmatched to any gene: 10. The CDR3 nucleotides read TGCGCCAGCAGCTACCTGACAGGGGGCGAGACTGGGGAGCTGTTTTTT. It yields the protein CASSYLTGGETGELFF.

The J gene is TRBJ2-7, the V gene TRBV7-9, with a tentative D call TRBD2 (6 bases). Trimming removed 5 bases at V and 0 bases at J, with 14 bases between. Germline CDR1 is SEHNR and CDR2 is FQNEAQ (reference sequence). The CDR3 is 15 amino acids. CDR3 amino acids: CASSTDSGTSYEQYF. The CDR3 DNA reads TGTGCCAGCAGCACGGATAGCGGAACCTCCTACGAGCAGTACTTC. The variable domain in full, with the rest retrieved from reference TRBV7-9 and TRBJ2-7, is DTGVSQNPRHKITKRGQNVTFRCDPISEHNRLYWYRQTLGQGPEFLTYFQNEAQLEKSRLLSDRFSAERPKGSFSTLEIQRTEQGDSAMYLCASSTDSGTSYEQYFGPGTRLTVT.

The J gene is TRBJ2-7, the V gene TRBV15; D is unclear. This CDR3 has 13 amino acids. V was clipped by 3 bases and J by 4 bases, with 10 bases between them. Germline CDR1 LNHNV, CDR2 YYDKDF (reference sequence). The CDR3 nucleotides are TGTGCCACCAGCAGGCCCCAAGGGTACGAGCAGTACTTC. Its translation: CATSRPQGYEQYF.

In the case of this clonotype: One base away lies a much larger clone, so this may be a sequencing read error. A read error is likely, as this CDR3 ends without the conserved phenylalanine or tryptophan. In nucleotides, the CDR3 is TGCGCCAGCAGCCAGCTAAGCGGGAACACCGGGGAGCTGTTTTAT. Protein sequence: CASSQLSGNTGELFY. The rearrangement links TRBV4-3 to TRBJ2-2, with D possibly TRBD2 on 5 matching bases. This CDR3 contains 15 residues. The V gene's germline CDR1 is LGHNA and CDR2 YSLEER. Between the trimmed V and J ends, which lost 3 bases and 1 base, there was a span of 9 bases.

In its sample, this clonotype is medium-sized (0.01 to 0.1%). The chain has TRBV28 and TRBJ1-1, with TRBD1 as a possible D gene (6 bases). CDR3 length: 14 amino acids. Trimming took 6 bases from V and 5 from J, leaving 16 bases between them. Per germline, CDR1 MDHEN and CDR2 SYDVKM. Here the CDR3 reads CASRPGEVRTEAFF. CDR3 sequence (DNA): TGTGCCAGCAGGCCAGGGGAAGTTAGAACTGAAGCTTTCTTT.

This rearrangement joins TRBV18 to TRBJ2-5; no firm D call. Trimming removed 0 bases at V and 5 bases at J, with 10 bases between. Germline values: CDR1 KGHSH, CDR2 LQKENI. This CDR3 has 14 amino acids. CDR3 region: CASSPPGIPETQYF. In nucleotides, the CDR3 is TGTGCCAGCTCACCACCGGGGATTCCGGAGACCCAGTACTTC.

Judged by abundance, this clonotype is medium-sized. The V gene is TRBV6-6, the J gene TRBJ1-5, with 11 positions matching TRBD1. This CDR3 is 13 amino acids long. The ends lost 8 bases at V and 6 bases at J; junction bases unmatched: 3. Germline CDR1 and CDR2: MNHNY and SVGAGI (reference sequence). The CDR3 reads CASGQGAVQPQHF. CDR3 sequence (DNA): TGTGCCAGCGGACAGGGGGCCGTTCAGCCCCAGCATTTT.

By sample fraction, this clonotype is medium-sized (0.01 to 0.1%). This rearrangement joins TRBV6-1 to TRBJ2-1; possibly TRBD1 or TRBD2 for D (6 bases each). CDR3 length: 14 amino acids. Looked up from germline, CDR1 is MNHNS and CDR2 is SASEGT. Deletions cut 9 bases from V and 4 bases from J, with 16 bases between. The CDR3 reads CAREGEWMYNEQFF. The CDR3 DNA is TGTGCCAGGGAGGGGGAGTGGATGTACAATGAGCAGTTCTTC.

This clonotype showed up many times. This chain links TRBV27 with TRBJ1-5, with 7 bases that match TRBD1. The V gene's germline CDR1 is MNHEY and CDR2 SMNVEV (reference sequence). The CDR3 is 14 amino acids. J was trimmed by 4 bases and V by 5 bases; bases with no gene match: 5. CDR3 nucleotides: TGTGCCAGCAGTGTAGACAGGGCTAATCAGCCCCAGCATTTT. Amino acids: CASSVDRANQPQHF.

This clonotype qualifies as medium-sized. The J gene is TRBJ2-7, the V gene TRBV10-3; either TRBD1 or TRBD2 may supply D (5 bases each). The CDR3 sequence is 15 residues long. V was trimmed by 0 bases and J by 2 bases, leaving 11 bases between them. CDR1 and CDR2 from the germline V gene are ENHRY and SYGVKD. The CDR3 bases are TGTGCCATCAGTGAGTCGAGGGGACGGACCTACGAGCAGTACTTC. Translating gives CAISESRGRTYEQYF.

The table lists this clonotype with a few counts. V usage is TRBV12-3 or TRBV12-4 and J usage is TRBJ2-1, with 16 bases matching TRBD2. V trimming: 5 bases; J trimming: 10 bases; junction bases outside the gene matches: 8. The CDR3 consists of 16 residues. CDR3 bases: TGTGCCAGCAGTCCCGGGACTAGCGGGAGGGCCCGGGAGCAGTTCTTC. This encodes CASSPGTSGRAREQFF.

This clonotype rates as medium-sized. The chain joins TRBV7-8 to TRBJ2-1, with D tentatively TRBD2 (6 bases). With 4 bases removed from V and 2 bases from J, the gap between germline ends came to 21 bases. The CDR3 runs 18 residues. Looked up from germline, CDR1 is SGHVS and CDR2 is FQNEAQ. Here the CDR3 reads CASSSGGGASATYNEQFF. The DNA for the CDR3 is TGTGCCAGCAGCTCCGGAGGTGGGGCTAGCGCAACCTACAATGAGCAGTTCTTC.

This clonotype was counted at least ten times. This chain uses TRBV29-1 with TRBJ2-5; perhaps TRBD1 as D (6 bases). The CDR3 has 12 residues. The V end lost 3 bases, the J end lost 6 bases, and 11 bases lay between the germline ends. The germline CDR1 and CDR2 sequences are SQVTM and ANQGSEA. The CDR3 sequence is CSVDRGFQTQYF. Here the CDR3 DNA reads TGCAGCGTTGATAGGGGGTTCCAGACCCAGTACTTC. The full variable domain, completed using reference TRBV29-1 and TRBJ2-5, is SAVISQKPSRDICQRGTSLTIQCQVDSQVTMMFWYRQQPGQSLTLIATANQGSEATYESGFVIDKFPISRPNLTFSTLTVSNMSPEDSSIYLCSVDRGFQTQYFGPGTRLLVL.

The V gene is TRBV9, the J gene TRBJ2-1, with D tentatively TRBD2 (6 bases). V shed 0 bases and J shed 0 bases, with 13 bases lying between them. The CDR3 runs 17 residues. Germline CDR1 is SGDLS and CDR2 is YYNGEE. CDR3 sequence (DNA): TGTGCCAGCAGCGTAGGGGGAGGCGGGACCTCCTACAATGAGCAGTTCTTC. Amino acids: CASSVGGGGTSYNEQFF.

This clonotype counts as medium-sized. CDR3 DNA sequence: TGTGCCAGCAGCTTCGCCCCTACAGCGGGAACCTACGAGCAGTACTTC. The encoded protein is CASSFAPTAGTYEQYF. The chain couples TRBV7-2 to TRBJ2-7; 7 bases align to TRBD2. Germline V gene lookup returns CDR1 SGHTA and CDR2 FQGNSA. The CDR3 spans 16 residues. V was pared by 3 bases and J by 2 bases, with 10 bases of the junction left unmatched.

As regards this clonotype: A much bigger clone sits one base away, suggesting this may be a read error. The V gene is TRBV24-1, the J gene TRBJ2-1; TRBD2 matches 7 bases. CDR1 is KGHDR and CDR2 is SFDVKD in the germline V gene. The CDR3 extends over 12 amino acids. In DNA, the CDR3 is TGTGCCACCAGTGACGTAGCGGGCCCTCAGTGCTTC. Its protein product is CATSDVAGPQCF.

This clonotype ranks as medium-sized. V gene TRBV10-3 combines with J gene TRBJ2-6; D is uncertain. CDR3 length: 14 amino acids. Germline CDR1 is ENHRY and CDR2 is SYGVKD. V lost 5 bases to trimming and J lost 4 bases, with 9 bases between them. This chain's CDR3 is CAISQNSGANVLTF. For the CDR3, the DNA is TGTGCCATCAGTCAGAACTCCGGGGCCAACGTCCTGACTTTC.

The V gene is TRBV6-2 or TRBV6-3, the J gene TRBJ2-7; D gene ambiguous. Germline V gene lookup returns CDR1 MNHEY and CDR2 SVGEGT. Trimming pared 5 bases from V and 3 bases from J, leaving 8 bases between. This CDR3 contains 12 residues. CDR3 bases: TGTGCCAGCAGTGAAGGGTACTACGAGCAGTACTTC. Its translation is CASSEGYYEQYF.

This clonotype occurred many times. Compared with germline, one end of the junction differs, possibly owing to a read error. V is TRBV5-5 and J is TRBJ1-1, with D perhaps TRBD1 (5 bases). Germline lookup yields CDR1 SGHKS and CDR2 YYEKEE (reference sequence). This CDR3 spans 15 amino acids. The CDR3 here is CASSWTLGGHREVFF. Here the CDR3 DNA reads TGTGCCAGCAGTTGGACTCTGGGGGGTCACCGCGAAGTTTTCTTT.

By its share, this clonotype is medium-sized. This CDR3 reads CASSRRDEGKLFF. The CDR3 DNA reads as TGTGCCAGCAGTCGGCGGGACGAGGGAAAACTGTTTTTT. The V gene is TRBV12-3 or TRBV12-4, the J gene TRBJ1-4, with D perhaps TRBD1 (5 bases). Trimming removed 5 bases from V and 10 bases from J, with 14 bases in between. The CDR3 is 13 residues long.

This clonotype is termed medium-sized. V is TRBV6-1 and J is TRBJ1-2, with 7 positions matching TRBD1. Germline-derived CDR1 and CDR2 are MNHNS and SASEGT. CDR3 length: 14 residues. The V segment lost 6 bases and the J segment 2 bases; nucleotides outside the gene matches: 6. The CDR3 region is CASRRTTGNYGYTF. The CDR3 DNA follows: TGTGCCAGCAGACGGACGACAGGGAACTATGGCTACACCTTC.